Following are 29 T cell receptor beta chains from one sample sequenced in a study of T cells in Graves' hyperthyroidism and ophthalmopathy. TCR beta CDR3 sequences were amplified from RNA transcripts. Carried out on the TCR CDR3, a first-round RT-PCR used the HTBI primer set. Using its own MiXCR run on the multiplex PCR reads, TCRdb lists one record per CDR3 protein. The sample lists over 650,000 distinct CDR3 sequences, about 45% occurring once. Specimen: peripheral blood or thyroid tissue (not recorded which). These receptors originate from an adult man with Graves' disease, either hyperthyroidism or ophthalmopathy (not recorded which).

This clonotype came up a few times. This chain connects TRBV2 to TRBJ1-2; 7 positions match TRBD1. Germline CDR1 reads SNHLY; CDR2 reads FYNNEI. This CDR3 region has 15 residues. J lost 7 bases, V lost 6 bases, and 14 bases had no gene match. The CDR3 here is CASSLSDRASVGYTF. The CDR3 nucleotides read TGTGCCAGCAGCTTGTCCGACAGGGCCTCCGTTGGCTACACCTTC.

This clonotype came up a few times. The chain uses TRBV5-1 and TRBJ1-1; 7 positions agree with TRBD1. Per the germline V gene, CDR1 is SGHRS and CDR2 is YFSETQ. V lost 6 bases to trimming and J lost 1 base; unmatched junction nucleotides: 6. CDR3 length: 14 amino acids. The DNA for the CDR3 is TGCGCCAGCACCTCGGGACAGTCGAACACTGAAGCTTTCTTT. Amino acid sequence: CASTSGQSNTEAFF.

The chain recombines TRBV10-3 with TRBJ1-6; 10 nucleotides match TRBD1. Trimming removed 4 bases from V and 8 bases from J; junction bases left unmatched: 5. This CDR3 has 15 amino acids. Germline CDR1 ENHRY, CDR2 SYGVKD. The chain's CDR3 is CAISGGTGAYSPLHF. CDR3 in DNA: TGTGCCATCAGTGGAGGGACAGGGGCCTATTCACCCCTCCACTTT.

The chain joins TRBV12-3 or TRBV12-4 to TRBJ2-2; D is possibly TRBD1 (5 bases). This CDR3 is built from 16 residues. Trimming took 4 bases from V and 4 from J, leaving 16 bases between them. CDR3 sequence: CASSYGSDTPTGELFF. The CDR3 DNA reads as TGTGCCAGCAGTTACGGCTCGGACACCCCCACCGGGGAGCTGTTTTTT.

This clonotype was counted at least ten times. The chain links TRBV5-1 to TRBJ1-5; 7 nucleotides align to TRBD1. Germline lookup yields CDR1 SGHRS and CDR2 YFSETQ. CDR3 length: 15 amino acids. V dropped 5 bases and J dropped 0; count of bases not matched to a gene: 5. In nucleotides, the CDR3 is TGCGCCAGCAGTGCAACAGGGGCTAGCAATCAGCCCCAGCATTTT. This encodes CASSATGASNQPQHF.

J is TRBJ2-5 and V is TRBV7-9; 9 bases are a match to TRBD1. The CDR3 loop spans 14 amino acids. Germline lookup yields CDR1 SEHNR and CDR2 FQNEAQ (reference sequence). J lost 7 bases, V lost 3 bases, and 6 bases had no gene match. The DNA of the CDR3 is TGTGCCAGCAGCTTTCCGGCGACAGGGGGGACCCAGTACTTC. Residues: CASSFPATGGTQYF.

V gene TRBV10-3 combines with J gene TRBJ1-1; D is perhaps TRBD1 (5 bases). Germline CDR1 is ENHRY and CDR2 is SYGVKD. With 4 bases removed from V and 11 bases from J, the gap between germline ends came to 20 bases. This CDR3 is built from 14 residues. This chain's CDR3 is CAISAGTDTLRAFF. The DNA of the CDR3 is TGTGCCATCAGTGCCGGGACGGATACACTGAGGGCTTTCTTT.

Remarks on this clonotype: A much larger clonotype is one base distant, so this may be a read error. The rearrangement links TRBV7-3 to TRBJ1-4, with a tentative D call TRBD1 (5 bases). The CDR3 contains 16 residues. Germline V gene data show CDR1 as SGHTA and CDR2 as FQGTGA. CDR3 in amino acids: CASSLRGQAGTRKRFF. DNA for the CDR3: TGTGCCAGCAGCTTAAGAGGGCAGGCGGGGACGCGGAAACGGTTTTTT.

The chain joins TRBV20-1 to TRBJ1-6, with 7 bases that match TRBD1. The germline gives CDR1 DFQATT, CDR2 SNEGSKA (reference sequence). The CDR3 sequence is 15 residues long. Trimming removed 5 bases from V and 4 bases from J; junction bases left unmatched: 8. The DNA for the CDR3 is TGCAGTGCTGGGCCCGGGACAGTTTATAATTCACCCCTCCACTTT. Translation gives CSAGPGTVYNSPLHF.

This clonotype occurred a few times. This CDR3 is missing its conserved last phenylalanine or tryptophan, likely due to a read error. V gene TRBV15 combines with J gene TRBJ2-5, with 9 bases that match TRBD2. The CDR3 spans 16 residues. Germline-derived CDR1 and CDR2 are LNHNV and YYDKDF (reference sequence). As DNA, the CDR3 is TGTGCCAGCAGCTTACTCGGTAGCGGGGGCGCGGAGACCCAGTACCTC. Amino acid sequence: CASSLLGSGGAETQYL.

Turning to this clonotype: Mismatch with germline at one junction end may stem from a read error. The chain is built from TRBV15 and TRBJ2-6; a possible D gene is TRBD1 (5 bases). Germline V gene sequence: CDR1 LNHNV, CDR2 YYDKDF (reference sequence). The CDR3 runs to 14 residues. Here the CDR3 reads CATSRDRAMNTEAF. Here the CDR3 DNA reads TGTGCCACCAGCAGAGACAGGGCGATGAACACTGAAGCTTTC.

As to this clonotype: A junction end diverges from the germline sequence, so it may reflect a read error. This sequence joins TRBV7-8 and TRBJ1-5, with D unclear. The CDR3 is made up of 15 amino acids. Germline values: CDR1 SGHVS, CDR2 FQNEAQ. This CDR3 reads CASSLGPDLNQPQPF. CDR3 sequence (DNA): TGTGCCAGCAGCTTAGGGCCCGATCTCAATCAGCCCCAGCCTTTT.

V gene TRBV2 combines with J gene TRBJ2-7; the D is unclear. Per germline, CDR1 SNHLY and CDR2 FYNNEI. V lost 4 bases and J 3 bases, leaving 7 bases between the germline ends. CDR3 length: 12 residues. CDR3 region: CASSGLGYEQYF. The CDR3 nucleotides are TGTGCCAGCAGTGGTTTAGGCTACGAGCAGTACTTC.

This chain links TRBV20-1 with TRBJ2-7; the match to TRBD1 covers 9 bases. The CDR3 loop spans 14 amino acids. In germline, CDR1 is DFQATT, CDR2 SNEGSKA (reference sequence). Germline trimming cut 3 bases from V and 3 bases from J; bases unmatched to any gene: 6. Here the CDR3 reads CSASSDRGFYEQYF. CDR3 DNA: TGCAGTGCTAGTTCGGACAGGGGATTCTACGAGCAGTACTTC.

The chain uses TRBV7-9 and TRBJ2-5; D may be TRBD2 (6 bases). Per germline, CDR1 SEHNR and CDR2 FQNEAQ (reference sequence). This CDR3 region has 16 residues. V lost 5 bases and J 0 bases, leaving 16 bases between the germline ends. The CDR3 nucleotides read TGTGCCAGCAGCCCCCGGGGGACCCAGTACCAAGAGACCCAGTACTTC. Its translation: CASSPRGTQYQETQYF.

Turning to this clonotype: A clone one base away is much larger, so this may be a read error. This chain links TRBV7-9 with TRBJ2-5, with 7 bases aligning to TRBD1. Losses at the gene ends were 4 bases for V and 7 bases for J; bases not matched to a gene: 9. Germline V gene data show CDR1 as SEHNR and CDR2 as FQNEAQ (reference sequence). CDR3 length: 14 residues. CDR3 region: CASSSSGGRGTQYF. The CDR3 DNA sequence: TGTGCCAGCAGCTCCTCAGGGGGACGCGGGACCCAGTACTTC.

On this clonotype itself: An end of the junction does not agree with germline; a read error may underlie this. This chain connects TRBV19 to TRBJ2-7; the match to TRBD1 covers 8 bases. Per the germline V gene, CDR1 is LNHDA and CDR2 is SQIVND (reference sequence). CDR3 length: 15 amino acids. DNA for the CDR3: TGTGCCAGTAGCCCCGGGACAGGCTCATACTACGGGCAGTACTTC. Translated, it gives CASSPGTGSYYGQYF.

The chain has TRBV20-1 and TRBJ1-1; 10 positions match TRBD1. The germline V gene encodes CDR1 DFQATT and CDR2 SNEGSKA (reference sequence). CDR3 length: 14 amino acids. V was pared by 5 bases and J by 12 bases, with 15 bases of the junction left unmatched. The CDR3 protein is CSAPQGQGSGKPFF. CDR3 DNA: TGCAGTGCTCCCCAGGGACAGGGGAGTGGAAAGCCTTTCTTT.

This clonotype was seen many times. The J gene is TRBJ1-1, the V gene TRBV29-1, with D unclear. Germline-derived CDR1 and CDR2 are SQVTM and ANQGSEA. V shed 7 bases and J shed 6 bases, with 15 bases lying between them. The CDR3 is made up of 12 amino acids. The CDR3 loop reads CSDTDWSSEAFF. CDR3 nucleotide sequence: TGCAGCGACACGGACTGGTCTTCTGAAGCTTTCTTT.

In this sample, this clonotype turned up a few times. The chain employs TRBV14 and TRBJ1-2; TRBD1 is a possible D gene (6 bases). Trimming took 0 bases from V and 4 from J, leaving 12 bases between them. The germline V gene has CDR1 SGHDN and CDR2 FVKESK. This CDR3 has 15 amino acids. In DNA form, the CDR3 reads TGTGCCAGCAGCCAAGATCGGGGGCTCACCTATGGCTACACCTTC. This encodes CASSQDRGLTYGYTF.

This clonotype was seen ten or more times. The chain carries TRBV5-1 and TRBJ1-1; the D is unclear. The germline V gene encodes CDR1 SGHRS and CDR2 YFSETQ. Trimming took 7 bases from V and 1 from J, leaving 8 bases between them. This CDR3 region has 12 residues. The CDR3 DNA sequence: TGCGCCAGCGCAAGGGCGAACACTGAAGCTTTCTTT. It is translated as CASARANTEAFF.

This clonotype was observed at least ten times. The chain combines TRBV5-1 with TRBJ2-6; D uncertain. CDR1 and CDR2 from the germline V gene are SGHRS and YFSETQ. CDR3 length: 12 residues. Trimming removed 0 bases from V and 12 bases from J, with 7 bases in between. CDR3 nucleotide sequence: TGCGCCAGCAGCTTGGATCGCGGCGTCCTGACTTTC. It translates to CASSLDRGVLTF.

The chain links TRBV2 to TRBJ1-3, with 8 positions matching TRBD1. CDR1 SNHLY and CDR2 FYNNEI come from the germline V gene. Germline trimming cut 5 bases from V and 4 bases from J; bases unmatched to any gene: 7. There are 15 residues in the CDR3. The CDR3 DNA reads TGTGCCAGCAGTAACAGGGGGAGGTCCGGAAACACCATATATTTT. Its translation: CASSNRGRSGNTIYF.

The V call is TRBV24-1, the J call TRBJ1-4; D gene ambiguous. Trimming cost V 9 bases and J 0 bases, with 13 bases left between them. This CDR3 spans 15 amino acids. From germline, CDR1 is KGHDR and CDR2 SFDVKD. DNA for the CDR3: TGTGCCACCTCTTCATACAAACCAACTAATGAAAAACTGTTTTTT. Translated: CATSSYKPTNEKLFF.

The J gene is TRBJ2-2, the V gene TRBV7-8, with TRBD2 as a possible D gene (5 bases). The V end lost 3 bases, the J end lost 8 bases, and 13 bases lay between the germline ends. The CDR3 runs to 14 residues. The germline V gene has CDR1 SGHVS and CDR2 FQNEAQ. The CDR3 loop reads CASSFGVSGGELFF. The CDR3 bases are TGTGCCAGCAGCTTCGGGGTTTCTGGTGGGGAGCTGTTTTTT.

This clonotype appeared many times. The chain carries TRBV15 and TRBJ1-1; D remains ambiguous. The CDR3 contains 14 residues. Trimming removed 0 bases at V and 3 bases at J, with 8 bases between. Germline lookup yields CDR1 LNHNV and CDR2 YYDKDF (reference sequence). Here the CDR3 reads CATSRDSSDTEAFF. CDR3 coding DNA: TGTGCCACCAGCAGAGATTCGTCCGACACTGAAGCTTTCTTT.

This clonotype was observed a handful of times. V gene TRBV6-5 combines with J gene TRBJ1-2, with D possibly TRBD1 on 6 matching bases. Germline values: CDR1 MNHEY, CDR2 SVGAGI. This CDR3 has 13 residues. The V gene lost 7 bases and the J gene lost 2 bases, with 11 bases spanning the gap. This CDR3 is CASMSGANYGYTF. The CDR3 DNA is TGTGCCAGCATGTCAGGGGCCAACTATGGCTACACCTTC.

This clonotype turned up a few times. V usage is TRBV25-1 and J usage is TRBJ1-5; possible D gene TRBD1, 6 bases. Germline lookup yields CDR1 MGHDK and CDR2 SYGVNS. Trimming removed 5 bases from V and 6 bases from J, with 11 bases in between. The CDR3 contains 13 residues. The CDR3 here is CASSHRETQPQHF. The CDR3, as DNA: TGTGCCAGCAGTCACAGGGAGACTCAGCCCCAGCATTTT.

The rearrangement links TRBV10-3 to TRBJ2-5, with TRBD1 matching 7 bases. Per germline, CDR1 ENHRY and CDR2 SYGVKD. V trimming: 3 bases; J trimming: 0 bases; junction bases outside the gene matches: 7. The CDR3 is made up of 16 amino acids. The CDR3 nucleotides are TGTGCCATCAGTGACCCAGGGGGTTACCACCAAGAGACCCAGTACTTC. Residues: CAISDPGGYHQETQYF.